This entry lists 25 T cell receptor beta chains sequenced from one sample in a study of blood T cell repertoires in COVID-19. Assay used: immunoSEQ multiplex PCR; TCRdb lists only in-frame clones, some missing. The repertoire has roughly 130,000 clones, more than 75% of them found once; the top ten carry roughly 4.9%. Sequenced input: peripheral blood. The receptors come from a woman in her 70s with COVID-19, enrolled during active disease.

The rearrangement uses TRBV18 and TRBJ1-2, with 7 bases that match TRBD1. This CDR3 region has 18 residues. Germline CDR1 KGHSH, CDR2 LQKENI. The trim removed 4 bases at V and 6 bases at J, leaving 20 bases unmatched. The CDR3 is CASSRAGSGTATGDGYTF. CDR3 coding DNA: TGTGCCAGCTCACGAGCTGGGTCCGGGACAGCGACTGGTGATGGCTACACCTTC. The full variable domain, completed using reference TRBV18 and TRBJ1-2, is NAGVMQNPRHLVRRRGQEARLRCSPMKGHSHVYWYRQLPEEGLKFMVYLQKENIIDESGMPKERFSAEFPKEGPSILRIQQVVRGDSAAYFCASSRAGSGTATGDGYTFGSGTRLTVV.

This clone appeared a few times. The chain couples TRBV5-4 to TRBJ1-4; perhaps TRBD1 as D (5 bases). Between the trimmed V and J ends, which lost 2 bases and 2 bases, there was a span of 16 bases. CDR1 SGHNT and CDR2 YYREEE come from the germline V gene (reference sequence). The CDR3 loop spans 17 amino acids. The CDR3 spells CASSFQGLGVTNEKLFF. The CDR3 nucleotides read TGTGCCAGCAGCTTCCAGGGCTTGGGTGTGACTAATGAAAAACTGTTTTTT.

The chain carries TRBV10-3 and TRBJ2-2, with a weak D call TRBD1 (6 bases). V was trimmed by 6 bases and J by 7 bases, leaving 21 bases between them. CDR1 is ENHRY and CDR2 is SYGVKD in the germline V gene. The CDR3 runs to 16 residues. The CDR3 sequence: CAIRDSQGRSSGELFF. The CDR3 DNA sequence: TGTGCCATCAGGGACAGCCAGGGTCGTTCTAGCGGGGAGCTGTTTTTT.

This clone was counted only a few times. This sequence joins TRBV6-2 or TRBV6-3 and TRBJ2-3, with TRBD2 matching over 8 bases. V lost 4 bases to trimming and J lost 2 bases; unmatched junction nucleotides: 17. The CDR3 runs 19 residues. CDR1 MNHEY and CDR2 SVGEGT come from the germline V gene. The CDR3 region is CASSFLAMSGTSHTDTQYF. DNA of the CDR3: TGTGCCAGCAGTTTCCTCGCAATGTCCGGGACTAGTCACACAGATACGCAGTATTTT.

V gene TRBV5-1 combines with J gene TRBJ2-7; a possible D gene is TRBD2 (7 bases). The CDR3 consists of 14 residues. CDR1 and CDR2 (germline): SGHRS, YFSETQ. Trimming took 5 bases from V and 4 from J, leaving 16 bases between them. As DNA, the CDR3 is TGCGCCAGCAGGGGCCGGGGGGCAGGTTACGAGCAGTACTTC. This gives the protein CASRGRGAGYEQYF.

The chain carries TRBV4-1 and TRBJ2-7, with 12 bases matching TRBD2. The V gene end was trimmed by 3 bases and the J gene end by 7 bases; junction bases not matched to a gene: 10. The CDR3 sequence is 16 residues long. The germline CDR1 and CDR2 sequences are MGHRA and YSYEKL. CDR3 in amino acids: CASSQSSSGGAGEQYF. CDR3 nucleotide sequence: TGCGCCAGCAGCCAGTCCTCTAGCGGGGGGGCCGGTGAGCAGTACTTC.

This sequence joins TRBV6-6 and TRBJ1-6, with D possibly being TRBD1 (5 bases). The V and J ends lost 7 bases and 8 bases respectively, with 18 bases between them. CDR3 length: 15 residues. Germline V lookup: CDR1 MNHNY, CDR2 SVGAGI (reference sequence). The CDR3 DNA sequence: TGTGCCAGCACTCACGGGGCGGGGTATGATTCACCCCTCCACTTT. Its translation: CASTHGAGYDSPLHF.

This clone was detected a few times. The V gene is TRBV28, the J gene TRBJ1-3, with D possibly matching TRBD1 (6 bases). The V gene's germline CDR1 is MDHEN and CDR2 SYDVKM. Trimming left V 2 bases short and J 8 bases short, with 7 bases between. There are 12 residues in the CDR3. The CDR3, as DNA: TGTGCCAGCAGTTTAAGGGGGTACACCATATATTTT. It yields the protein CASSLRGYTIYF.

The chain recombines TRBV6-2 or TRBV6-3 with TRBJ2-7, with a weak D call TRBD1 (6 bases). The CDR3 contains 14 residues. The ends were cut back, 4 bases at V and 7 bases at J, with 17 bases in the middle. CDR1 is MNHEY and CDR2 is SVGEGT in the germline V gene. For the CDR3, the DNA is TGTGCCAGCAGTTTGACAGGTGCGAGTGGGGAGCAGTACTTC. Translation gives CASSLTGASGEQYF.

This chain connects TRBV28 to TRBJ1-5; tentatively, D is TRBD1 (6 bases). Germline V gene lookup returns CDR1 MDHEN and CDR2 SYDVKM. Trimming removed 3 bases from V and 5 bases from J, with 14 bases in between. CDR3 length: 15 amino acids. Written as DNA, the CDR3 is TGTGCCAGCAGTTTCGGCAGGGGTGGTTATCAGCCCCAGCATTTT. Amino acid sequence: CASSFGRGGYQPQHF.

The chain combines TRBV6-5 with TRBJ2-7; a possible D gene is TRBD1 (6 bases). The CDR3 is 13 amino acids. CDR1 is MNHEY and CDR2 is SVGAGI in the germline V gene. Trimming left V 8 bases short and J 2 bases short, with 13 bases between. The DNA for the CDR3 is TGTGCCAGCGGCGACAGGCCCCCCTACGAGCAGTACTTC. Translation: CASGDRPPYEQYF.

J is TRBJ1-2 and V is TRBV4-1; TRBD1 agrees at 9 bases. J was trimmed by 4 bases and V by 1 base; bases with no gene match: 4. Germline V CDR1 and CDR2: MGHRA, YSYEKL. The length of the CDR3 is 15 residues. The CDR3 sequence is CASSQAGTGLYGYTF. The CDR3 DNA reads TGCGCCAGCAGCCAAGCCGGGACAGGGCTCTATGGCTACACCTTC.

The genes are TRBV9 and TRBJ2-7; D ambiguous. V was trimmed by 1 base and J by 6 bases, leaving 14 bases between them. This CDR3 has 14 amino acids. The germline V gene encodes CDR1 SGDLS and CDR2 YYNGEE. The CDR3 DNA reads TGTGCCAGCAGCGTATTAGCAGTCGACGGCGAGCAGTACTTC. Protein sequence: CASSVLAVDGEQYF.

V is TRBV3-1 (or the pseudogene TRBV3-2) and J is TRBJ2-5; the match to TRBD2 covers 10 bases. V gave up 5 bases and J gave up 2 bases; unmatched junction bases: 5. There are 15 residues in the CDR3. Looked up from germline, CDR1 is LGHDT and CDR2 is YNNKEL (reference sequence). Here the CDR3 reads CASSFPSGGQETQYF. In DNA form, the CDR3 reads TGTGCCAGCAGCTTTCCTAGCGGGGGACAAGAGACCCAGTACTTC.

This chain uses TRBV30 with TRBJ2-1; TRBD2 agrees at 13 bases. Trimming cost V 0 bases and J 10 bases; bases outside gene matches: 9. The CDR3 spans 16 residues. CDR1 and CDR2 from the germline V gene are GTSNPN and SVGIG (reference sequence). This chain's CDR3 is CAWSVPRLAGGGEQFF. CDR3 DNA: TGTGCCTGGAGTGTTCCAAGACTAGCGGGGGGCGGAGAGCAGTTCTTC.

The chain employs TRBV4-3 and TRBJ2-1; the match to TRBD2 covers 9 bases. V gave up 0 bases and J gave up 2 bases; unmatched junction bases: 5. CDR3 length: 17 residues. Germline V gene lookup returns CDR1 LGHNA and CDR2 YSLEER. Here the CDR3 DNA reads TGCGCCAGCAGCCAAGATTCGAAGCGGGGGGCCTACAATGAGCAGTTCTTC. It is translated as CASSQDSKRGAYNEQFF.

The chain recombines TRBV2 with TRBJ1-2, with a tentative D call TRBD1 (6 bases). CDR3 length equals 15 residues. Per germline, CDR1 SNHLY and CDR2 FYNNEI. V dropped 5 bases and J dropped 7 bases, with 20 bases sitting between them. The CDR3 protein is CASSLGGRASRGYTF. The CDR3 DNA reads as TGTGCCAGCAGTCTTGGGGGCAGGGCGTCCCGTGGCTACACCTTC.

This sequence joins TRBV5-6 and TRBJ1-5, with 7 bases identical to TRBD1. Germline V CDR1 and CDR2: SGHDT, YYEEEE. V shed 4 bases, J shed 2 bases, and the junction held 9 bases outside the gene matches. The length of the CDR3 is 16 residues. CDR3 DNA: TGTGCCAGCAGCCCCAACAGGGGAGTGGGCAATCAGCCCCAGCATTTT. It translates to CASSPNRGVGNQPQHF.

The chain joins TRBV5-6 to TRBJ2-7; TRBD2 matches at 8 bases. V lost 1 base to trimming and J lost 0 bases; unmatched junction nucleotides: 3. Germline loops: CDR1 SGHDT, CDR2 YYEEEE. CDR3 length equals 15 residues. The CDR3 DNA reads TGTGCCAGCAGCTTGCGCGGGGGGCCCTCCTACGAGCAGTACTTC. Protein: CASSLRGGPSYEQYF.

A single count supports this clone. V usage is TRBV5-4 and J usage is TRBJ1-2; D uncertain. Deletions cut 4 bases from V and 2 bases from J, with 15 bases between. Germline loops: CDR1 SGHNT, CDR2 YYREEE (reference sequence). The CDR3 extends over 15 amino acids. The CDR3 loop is CASSNRVPRNYGYTF. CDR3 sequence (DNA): TGTGCCAGCAGCAACCGGGTCCCACGGAACTATGGCTACACCTTC.

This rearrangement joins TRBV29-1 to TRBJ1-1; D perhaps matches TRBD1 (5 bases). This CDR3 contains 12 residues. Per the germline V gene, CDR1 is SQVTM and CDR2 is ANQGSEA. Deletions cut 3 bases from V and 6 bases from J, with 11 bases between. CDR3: CSVERRGAEAFF. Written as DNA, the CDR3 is TGCAGCGTTGAGAGGAGGGGCGCTGAAGCTTTCTTT.

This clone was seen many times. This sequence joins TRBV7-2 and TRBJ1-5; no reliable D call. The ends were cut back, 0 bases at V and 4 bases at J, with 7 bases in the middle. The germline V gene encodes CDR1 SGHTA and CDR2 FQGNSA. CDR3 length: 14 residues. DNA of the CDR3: TGTGCCAGCAGCTTAGCCGGTTATAATCAGCCCCAGCATTTT. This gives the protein CASSLAGYNQPQHF.

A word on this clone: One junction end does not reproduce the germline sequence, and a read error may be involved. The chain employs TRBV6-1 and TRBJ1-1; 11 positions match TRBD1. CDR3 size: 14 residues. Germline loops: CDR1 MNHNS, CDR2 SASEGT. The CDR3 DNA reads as TGTGCCAGCAGTGATAATGGTAGGACAGGGGGCCGGCTCTTT. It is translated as CASSDNGRTGGRLF.

CDR3 sequence: CASSLGQGAAKNIQYF. CDR3 nucleotide sequence: TGTGCCAGCAGCTTGGGCCAGGGGGCTGCCAAAAACATTCAGTACTTC. The chain couples TRBV5-4 to TRBJ2-4; 8 bases line up with TRBD1. The CDR3 loop spans 16 amino acids. Germline CDR1 SGHNT, CDR2 YYREEE (reference sequence). The J segment lost 1 base and the V segment lost 0 bases, leaving 3 bases of the junction unmatched.

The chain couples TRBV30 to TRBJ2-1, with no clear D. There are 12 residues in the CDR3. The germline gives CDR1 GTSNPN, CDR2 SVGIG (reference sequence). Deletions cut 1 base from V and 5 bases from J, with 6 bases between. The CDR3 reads CAWSDRDNEQFF. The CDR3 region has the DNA TGTGCCTGGAGTGATCGGGACAATGAGCAGTTCTTC.